This TCR beta chain is from a study of circulating tumor DNA in untreated peripheral T-cell lymphoma (dated by TCRdb to 2020 to 2022). Looking at the study overall: To follow circulating tumor DNA that carried tumor TCR clonotypes, serum samples were taken at baseline and then repeatedly over the course of treatment.

Comment on this clone: Which antigen it targets is not known. Within one base of it there is no much larger clone, and no base qualities were kept.

The study used next-generation sequencing of T-cell receptor sequences to monitor peripheral T-cell lymphoma patients receiving frontline treatment on a trial. The full study reports these points: Tumor-specific clonotypes were identified in more than 75% of patients, from roughly nine tenths of baseline tissues and 67% of baseline serum samples. ctDNA persistence did not always predict relapse, since two patients whose ctDNA remained detectable after therapy stayed in remission over approximately 10 years of follow-up. Of the 20 to 25 patients who had serial samples, approximately 41% had cleared ctDNA after two cycles, and ctDNA that was still detectable after therapy showed a trend toward worse survival.

Libraries were made using the immunoSEQ multiplex PCR assay. In its TCRdb copy, this immuneACCESS table keeps in-frame sequences only and misses some clones. Where compared with another copy, unresolved V genes explain less than half of these, and the others have no known cause. The sample records a few hundred clones, about 90% of which are singletons. Together, the top ten hold 1.1% of the sample. V loses 5 bases, J loses 4 bases, and the germline ends lie 10 bases apart. CDR1 and CDR2, per the germline V gene (reference sequence), are LNHDA and SQIVND. Its CDR3 holds 13 amino acids, cysteine through phenylalanine. The DNA shown is the 39-base CDR3, in frame from base 1.

The receptor comes from a human donor with peripheral T-cell lymphoma. What was sequenced was cell-free DNA from blood serum. The sequence is built from TRBV19 and TRBJ2-3; the D gene is perhaps TRBD2, from 6 matching bases. The CDR3 corresponds to CASSGVAADTQYF. At the DNA level, the sequence is TGTGCCAGTAGTGGAGTAGCGGCAGATACGCAGTATTTT.